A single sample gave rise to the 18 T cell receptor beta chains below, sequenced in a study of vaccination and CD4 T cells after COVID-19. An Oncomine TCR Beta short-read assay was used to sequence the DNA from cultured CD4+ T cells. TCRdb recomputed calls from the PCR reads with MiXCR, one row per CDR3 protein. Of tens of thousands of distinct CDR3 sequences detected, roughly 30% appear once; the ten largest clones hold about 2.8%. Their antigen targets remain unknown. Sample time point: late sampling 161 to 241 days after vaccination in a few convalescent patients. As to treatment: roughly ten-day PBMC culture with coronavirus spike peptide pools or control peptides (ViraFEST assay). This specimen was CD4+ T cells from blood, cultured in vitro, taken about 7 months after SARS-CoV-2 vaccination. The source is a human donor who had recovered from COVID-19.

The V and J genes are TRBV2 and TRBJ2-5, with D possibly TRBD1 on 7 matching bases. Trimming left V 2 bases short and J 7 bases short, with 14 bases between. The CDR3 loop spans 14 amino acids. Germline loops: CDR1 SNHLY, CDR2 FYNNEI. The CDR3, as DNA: TGTGCCAGCAGTGAAATCCAGGGGGGCGGGACCCAGTACTTC. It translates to CASSEIQGGGTQYF.

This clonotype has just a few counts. The CDR3: CATSRVSGRFSEQYF. For the CDR3, the DNA is TGTGCCACCAGCAGAGTTAGCGGGAGGTTTTCCGAGCAGTACTTC. The chain combines TRBV15 with TRBJ2-7; 10 nucleotides match TRBD2. Trimming cost V 1 base and J 6 bases; bases outside gene matches: 6. The germline CDR1 and CDR2 sequences are LNHNV and YYDKDF (reference sequence). The CDR3 loop spans 15 amino acids.

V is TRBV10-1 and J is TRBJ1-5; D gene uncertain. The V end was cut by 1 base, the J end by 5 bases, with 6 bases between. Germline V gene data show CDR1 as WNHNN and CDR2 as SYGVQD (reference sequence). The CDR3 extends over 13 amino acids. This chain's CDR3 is CASSEYADQPQHF. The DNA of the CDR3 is TGCGCCAGCAGTGAGTACGCCGATCAGCCCCAGCATTTT.

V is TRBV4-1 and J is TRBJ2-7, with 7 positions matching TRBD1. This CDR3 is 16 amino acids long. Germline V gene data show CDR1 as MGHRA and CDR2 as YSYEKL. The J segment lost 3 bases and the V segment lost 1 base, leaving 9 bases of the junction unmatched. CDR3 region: CASSQVYGTASYEQYF. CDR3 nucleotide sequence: TGCGCCAGCAGCCAAGTTTACGGGACAGCAAGCTACGAGCAGTACTTC.

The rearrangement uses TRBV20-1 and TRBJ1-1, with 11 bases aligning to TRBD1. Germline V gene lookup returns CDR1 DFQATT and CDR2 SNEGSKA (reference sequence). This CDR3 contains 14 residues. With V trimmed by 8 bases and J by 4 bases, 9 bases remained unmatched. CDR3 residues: CSTRTGTGGTEAFF. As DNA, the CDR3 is TGCAGTACCCGGACAGGGACAGGGGGCACTGAAGCTTTCTTT.

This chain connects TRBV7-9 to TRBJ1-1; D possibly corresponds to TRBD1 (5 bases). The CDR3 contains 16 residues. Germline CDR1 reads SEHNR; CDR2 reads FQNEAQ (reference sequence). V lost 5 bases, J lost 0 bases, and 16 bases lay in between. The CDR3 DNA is TGTGCCAGCAGCCCCTTGTACGGGGCCATGAACACTGAAGCTTTCTTT. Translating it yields CASSPLYGAMNTEAFF. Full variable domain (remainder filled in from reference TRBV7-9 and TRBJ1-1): DTGVSQNPRHKITKRGQNVTFRCDPISEHNRLYWYRQTLGQGPEFLTYFQNEAQLEKSRLLSDRFSAERPKGSFSTLEIQRTEQGDSAMYLCASSPLYGAMNTEAFFGQGTRLTVV.

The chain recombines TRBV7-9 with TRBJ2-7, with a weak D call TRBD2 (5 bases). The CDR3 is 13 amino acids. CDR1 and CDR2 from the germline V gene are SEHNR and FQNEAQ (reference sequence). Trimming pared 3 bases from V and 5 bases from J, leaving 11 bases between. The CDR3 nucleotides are TGTGCCAGCAGCTTGGGCGAGGGTAACGAGCAGTACTTC. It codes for CASSLGEGNEQYF.

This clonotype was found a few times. CDR3 DNA sequence: TGCAGTGCTAGAGATACCCTAGATACGCAGTATTTT. Its protein is CSARDTLDTQYF. V gene TRBV20-1 combines with J gene TRBJ2-3; no reliable D call. V was clipped by 0 bases and J by 5 bases, with 6 bases between them. The CDR3 has 12 residues. CDR1 and CDR2 (germline): DFQATT, SNEGSKA (reference sequence).

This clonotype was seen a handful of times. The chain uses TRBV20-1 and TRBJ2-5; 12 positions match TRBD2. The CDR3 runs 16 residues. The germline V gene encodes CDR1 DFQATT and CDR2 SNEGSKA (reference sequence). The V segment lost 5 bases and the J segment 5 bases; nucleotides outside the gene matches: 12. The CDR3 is CSARRTSGIGRETQYF. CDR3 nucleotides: TGCAGTGCTCGCCGGACTAGCGGGATAGGTAGGGAGACCCAGTACTTC.

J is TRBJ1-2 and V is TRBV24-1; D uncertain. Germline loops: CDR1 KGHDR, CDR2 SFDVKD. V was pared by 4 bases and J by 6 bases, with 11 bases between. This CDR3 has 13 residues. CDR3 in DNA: TGTGCCACCAGTGAGAGGGAGGCGGATGGCTACACCTTC. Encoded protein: CATSEREADGYTF.

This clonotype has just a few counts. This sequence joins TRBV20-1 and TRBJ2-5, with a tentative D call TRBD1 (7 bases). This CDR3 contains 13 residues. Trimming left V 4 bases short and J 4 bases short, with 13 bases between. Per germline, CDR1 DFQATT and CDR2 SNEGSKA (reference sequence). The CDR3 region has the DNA TGCAGTGCTACCCAGGGGGGAGGAGAGACCCAGTACTTC. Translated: CSATQGGGETQYF.

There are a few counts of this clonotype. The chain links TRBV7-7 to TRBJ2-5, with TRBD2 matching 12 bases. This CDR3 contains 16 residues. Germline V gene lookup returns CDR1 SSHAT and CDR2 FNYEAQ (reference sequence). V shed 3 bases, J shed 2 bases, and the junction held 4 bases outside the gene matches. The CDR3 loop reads CASSLGTSGPQETQYF. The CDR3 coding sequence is TGTGCCAGCAGCTTGGGGACTAGCGGGCCGCAAGAGACCCAGTACTTC.

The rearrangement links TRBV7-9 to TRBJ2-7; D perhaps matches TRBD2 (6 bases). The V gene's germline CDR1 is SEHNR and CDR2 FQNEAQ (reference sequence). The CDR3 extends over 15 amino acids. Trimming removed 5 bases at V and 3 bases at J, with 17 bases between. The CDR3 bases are TGTGCCAGCAGCGACAACCGACTAGGCTTCTACGAGCAGTACTTC. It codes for CASSDNRLGFYEQYF.

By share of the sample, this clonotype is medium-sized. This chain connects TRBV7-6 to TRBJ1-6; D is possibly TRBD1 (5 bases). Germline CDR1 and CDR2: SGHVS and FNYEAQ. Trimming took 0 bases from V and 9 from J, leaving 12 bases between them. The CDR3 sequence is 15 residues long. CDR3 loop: CASSLAAGTGSPLHF. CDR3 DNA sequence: TGTGCCAGCAGCTTAGCGGCAGGGACGGGTTCACCCCTCCACTTT.

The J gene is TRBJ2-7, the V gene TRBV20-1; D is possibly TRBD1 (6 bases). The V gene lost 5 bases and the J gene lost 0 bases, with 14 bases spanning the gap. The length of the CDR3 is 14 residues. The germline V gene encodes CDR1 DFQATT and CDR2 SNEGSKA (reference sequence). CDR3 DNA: TGCAGTGCTGCACCAGGGGTTCCCTCCTACGAGCAGTACTTC. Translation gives CSAAPGVPSYEQYF.

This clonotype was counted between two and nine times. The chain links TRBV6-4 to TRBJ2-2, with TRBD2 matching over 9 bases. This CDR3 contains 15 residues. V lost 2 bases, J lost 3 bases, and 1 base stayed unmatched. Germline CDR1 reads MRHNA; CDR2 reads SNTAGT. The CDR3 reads CASSDGGRDTGELFF. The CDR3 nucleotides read TGTGCCAGCAGTGACGGCGGGAGGGACACCGGGGAGCTGTTTTTT.

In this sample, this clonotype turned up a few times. The CDR3 DNA follows: TGTGCCAGCAATCTCGAGGGTATACAGCCCCAGCATTTT. Translating gives CASNLEGIQPQHF. The chain couples TRBV2 to TRBJ1-5; D gene uncertain. Looked up from germline, CDR1 is SNHLY and CDR2 is FYNNEI. This CDR3 is 13 amino acids long. V was clipped by 7 bases and J by 7 bases, with 14 bases between them.

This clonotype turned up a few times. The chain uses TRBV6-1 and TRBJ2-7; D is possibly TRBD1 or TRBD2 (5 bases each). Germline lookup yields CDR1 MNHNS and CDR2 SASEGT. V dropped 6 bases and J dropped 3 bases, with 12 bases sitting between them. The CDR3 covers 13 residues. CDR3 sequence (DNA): TGTGCCAGCAGGAGGGACCTAGACTACGAGCAGTACTTC. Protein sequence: CASRRDLDYEQYF.